Presented here are 20 T cell receptor beta chains from one specimen sequenced in a study of cytomegalovirus exposure and HLA in healthy donors. This PCR relied on a set of 60 Vbeta primers and 13 Jbeta primers. Some clones are missing from TCRdb's copy, which holds only in-frame ones; the method was immunoSEQ multiplex PCR. Of roughly 140,000 clones detected, roughly three quarters appear once; the ten largest clones hold around 5%. What was sequenced was PBMCs. These receptors all come from a male donor in good health and CMV-seronegative.

The chain is built from TRBV6-1 and TRBJ1-4, with D perhaps TRBD1 (5 bases). Germline V lookup: CDR1 MNHNS, CDR2 SASEGT. Trimming left V 11 bases short and J 5 bases short, with 15 bases between. This CDR3 region has 13 residues. The CDR3, as DNA: TGTGCCGGCCGACAACAGGTGAATGAAAAACTGTTTTTT. It is translated as CAGRQQVNEKLFF.

CDR3 DNA: TGTGCCAGCAGTCTTCGAGGGTACCCCCGATCGAACACTGAAGCTTTCTTT. Translated, it gives CASSLRGYPRSNTEAFF. J is TRBJ1-1 and V is TRBV7-2; D is unresolved. Germline V gives CDR1 SGHTA, CDR2 FQGNSA. Trimming removed 6 bases from V and 1 base from J, with 21 bases in between. CDR3 size: 17 residues. Variable domain in full (rest from reference TRBV7-2 and TRBJ1-1): GAGVSQSPSNKVTEKGKDVELRCDPISGHTALYWYRQSLGQGLEFLIYFQGNSAPDKSGLPSDRFSAERTGGSVSTLTIQRTQQEDSAVYLCASSLRGYPRSNTEAFFGQGTRLTVV.

The CDR3 is CASSLADRGVYEQYF. Here the CDR3 DNA reads TGTGCCAGCAGCTTAGCCGACAGGGGGGTCTACGAGCAGTACTTC. The chain uses TRBV7-9 and TRBJ2-7; 9 positions match TRBD1. The V gene's germline CDR1 is SEHNR and CDR2 FQNEAQ (reference sequence). V gave up 0 bases and J gave up 3 bases; unmatched junction bases: 3. The CDR3 runs 15 residues.

V usage is TRBV29-1 and J usage is TRBJ1-5; D is unresolved. V gave up 4 bases and J gave up 7 bases, with 11 bases separating them. The germline CDR1 and CDR2 sequences are SQVTM and ANQGSEA. This CDR3 has 12 amino acids. DNA of the CDR3: TGCAGCGTTGGAAGCGGTGGACAGCCCCAGCATTTT. Translating gives CSVGSGGQPQHF.

The gene calls are TRBV10-1 and TRBJ2-3, with TRBD1 as a possible D gene (6 bases). From germline, CDR1 is WNHNN and CDR2 SYGVQD (reference sequence). V was shortened by 2 bases and J by 2 bases, with 14 bases between the two germline ends. This CDR3 is 16 amino acids long. The CDR3 loop is CASSEVDSLITDTQYF. DNA for the CDR3: TGCGCCAGCAGTGAGGTGGACAGCCTCATCACAGATACGCAGTATTTT.

The chain links TRBV7-3 to TRBJ2-5, with a possible D match to TRBD1 (5 bases). Germline assignment: CDR1 SGHTA and CDR2 FQGTGA. This CDR3 has 13 amino acids. Trimming removed 3 bases at V and 4 bases at J, with 9 bases between. The CDR3 region is CASSFLQGETQYF. The CDR3 DNA sequence: TGTGCCAGCAGCTTTCTGCAGGGAGAGACCCAGTACTTC.

The rearrangement links TRBV28 to TRBJ2-1; 12 bases line up with TRBD2. Germline V gene data show CDR1 as MDHEN and CDR2 as SYDVKM. The CDR3 runs 15 residues. The V gene end was trimmed by 3 bases and the J gene end by 7 bases; junction bases not matched to a gene: 4. This chain's CDR3 is CASSLASGGVNEQFF. Here the CDR3 DNA reads TGTGCCAGCAGTTTGGCTAGCGGGGGGGTTAATGAGCAGTTCTTC.

The rearrangement links TRBV5-4 to TRBJ2-3; 10 nucleotides match TRBD2. The junction had 5 bases not matched to a gene; V was cut back by 2 bases and J by 5 bases. The CDR3 is made up of 15 amino acids. CDR1 and CDR2 (germline): SGHNT, YYREEE (reference sequence). CDR3 bases: TGTGCCAGCAGCTTAGCTAGCGGGGGACAAGATACGCAGTATTTT. Translation gives CASSLASGGQDTQYF.

Here the CDR3 reads CASSPDRGLSYEQYF. CDR3 in DNA: TGTGCCAGCAGCCCCGACAGGGGACTCTCCTACGAGCAGTACTTC. V usage is TRBV4-2 and J usage is TRBJ2-7; TRBD1 matches at 8 bases. Trimming at V came to 4 bases and at J to 0 bases, leaving 5 bases not matched to a gene. Germline loops: CDR1 LGHNA, CDR2 YNFKEQ. The CDR3 covers 15 residues.

The chain links TRBV10-1 to TRBJ1-2, with D possibly being TRBD1 (6 bases). The V end lost 4 bases, the J end lost 6 bases, and 21 bases lay between the germline ends. The CDR3 is 16 amino acids. Germline CDR1 and CDR2: WNHNN and SYGVQD (reference sequence). The CDR3 is CASSGGAAGAGNGYTF. The CDR3 DNA sequence: TGCGCCAGCAGTGGGGGGGCCGCGGGGGCGGGGAATGGCTACACCTTC.

The rearrangement links TRBV7-3 to TRBJ2-3; a possible D gene is TRBD2 (5 bases). Trimming left V 4 bases short and J 4 bases short, with 9 bases between. CDR3 length: 13 residues. From germline, CDR1 is SGHTA and CDR2 FQGTGA. CDR3 in DNA: TGTGCCAGCAGCTATGCCGGGGCAGATACGCAGTATTTT. Protein product: CASSYAGADTQYF.

This clone was picked up a small number of times. The genes are TRBV11-3 and TRBJ2-5; possibly TRBD2 for D (5 bases). V was shortened by 5 bases and J by 7 bases, with 26 bases between the two germline ends. Germline V CDR1 and CDR2: SGHNT, YENEEA. The length of the CDR3 is 17 residues. CDR3 sequence: CASSDGRGKPDRGTQYF. The CDR3 DNA follows: TGTGCCAGCAGCGATGGGCGAGGGAAACCCGACCGGGGGACCCAGTACTTC.

The CDR3 nucleotides read TGCGCCAGCAGCCAAGATCAGGCCAGCATCATCTACGAGCAGTACTTC. The encoded protein is CASSQDQASIIYEQYF. The genes are TRBV4-3 and TRBJ2-7; D is ambiguous. Deletions cut 0 bases from V and 3 bases from J, with 15 bases between. Germline V gene sequence: CDR1 LGHNA, CDR2 YSLEER. The CDR3 has 16 residues.

The chain couples TRBV18 to TRBJ2-5, with TRBD1 matching over 9 bases. CDR1 and CDR2 (germline): KGHSH, LQKENI. This CDR3 spans 14 amino acids. Trimming at V came to 4 bases and at J to 3 bases, leaving 3 bases not matched to a gene. The CDR3, as DNA: TGTGCCAGCTCACTAGGACAGGGGAAAGAGACCCAGTACTTC. It specifies CASSLGQGKETQYF.

The genes are TRBV5-4 and TRBJ1-1; D not certain. The CDR3 sequence is 12 residues long. Deletions cut 4 bases from V and 14 bases from J, with 18 bases between. From germline, CDR1 is SGHNT and CDR2 YYREEE (reference sequence). The CDR3 reads CASSTSDGVAFF. In DNA form, the CDR3 reads TGTGCCAGCAGCACATCGGACGGGGTAGCGTTCTTT.

V gene TRBV4-2 combines with J gene TRBJ2-5; TRBD2 agrees at 8 bases. V lost 0 bases and J lost 6; bases outside the gene matches: 15. Per the germline V gene, CDR1 is LGHNA and CDR2 is YNFKEQ. The CDR3 runs 18 residues. CDR3: CASSQDPPSGGAGKTQYF. CDR3 sequence (DNA): TGTGCCAGCAGCCAAGATCCTCCCTCCGGGGGGGCCGGTAAGACCCAGTACTTC.

The chain recombines TRBV18 with TRBJ1-1; a weak D match, TRBD1 (6 bases). The V end was cut by 3 bases, the J end by 0 bases, with 14 bases between. The germline V gene encodes CDR1 KGHSH and CDR2 LQKENI. CDR3 length: 16 residues. CDR3 loop: CASSPIDTGMNTEAFF. For the CDR3, the DNA is TGTGCCAGCTCACCCATAGACACAGGGATGAACACTGAAGCTTTCTTT.

This sequence joins TRBV7-9 and TRBJ2-3; TRBD2 might be the D (6 bases). V shed 1 base and J shed 6 bases, with 14 bases lying between them. The CDR3 is made up of 15 amino acids. Per germline, CDR1 SEHNR and CDR2 FQNEAQ (reference sequence). This chain's CDR3 is CASSLVGGPGDTQYF. Here the CDR3 DNA reads TGTGCCAGCAGCTTAGTCGGGGGACCTGGTGATACGCAGTATTTT. The variable domain in full, with the rest retrieved from reference TRBV7-9 and TRBJ2-3, is DTGVSQNPRHKITKRGQNVTFRCDPISEHNRLYWYRQTLGQGPEFLTYFQNEAQLEKSRLLSDRFSAERPKGSFSTLEIQRTEQGDSAMYLCASSLVGGPGDTQYFGPGTRLTVL.

V is TRBV4-3 and J is TRBJ2-7, with 8 bases aligning to TRBD1. The V gene's germline CDR1 is LGHNA and CDR2 YSLEER. J lost 2 bases, V lost 0 bases, and 9 bases had no gene match. CDR3 length: 17 amino acids. The CDR3 DNA follows: TGCGCCAGCAGCCAAGATCAGTCGACAGGGGCGGCCTACGAGCAGTACTTC. It is translated as CASSQDQSTGAAYEQYF.

The gene calls are TRBV2 and TRBJ1-1; TRBD1 aligns across 8 bases. CDR3 length: 15 residues. Germline CDR1 is SNHLY and CDR2 is FYNNEI. Trimming cost V 4 bases and J 4 bases; bases outside gene matches: 8. The CDR3 reads CASSGQGAVGTEAFF. As DNA, the CDR3 is TGTGCCAGCAGTGGGCAGGGGGCGGTGGGCACTGAAGCTTTCTTT.